This TCR beta chain was sequenced in a study of prognosis after radiotherapy for stage I lung cancer. Study-level information: Every patient with non-small cell lung cancer was judged medically inoperable. Study-level results: Lower post-radiation Shannon entropy was seen in patients who went on to develop distant metastases.

This clonotype was found many times. The antigen is undetermined. The germline gives CDR1 GTSNPN, CDR2 SVGIG (reference sequence). This CDR3 spans 13 amino acids. V was clipped by 1 base and J by 4 bases, with 10 bases between them. Peripheral blood, in approximately 6-milliliter volumes, was drawn at each of two time points. Multiplex PCR, run in two rounds, amplified TCR beta CDR3 from genomic DNA. During first-round PCR, primers specific to each TRBV and TRBJ gene were used. TCRdb fed the multiplex PCR reads into MiXCR, producing one record per CDR3 protein. Here the sample spans under 50,000 distinct CDR3 sequences, about 24% being singletons.

The V gene is TRBV30, the J gene TRBJ1-1; a weak D match, TRBD1 (5 bases). This clonotype was sampled from a donor of 50 years or more with non-small cell lung cancer. Specimen: PBMCs, collected before or after stereotactic body radiation therapy (not recorded which). The CDR3: CAWSAQGITEAFF. Here the CDR3 DNA reads TGTGCCTGGAGTGCTCAGGGTATCACTGAAGCTTTCTTT. The entire variable domain, with the rest obtained from reference TRBV30 and TRBJ1-1, is as follows: SQTIHQWPATLVQPVGSPLSLECTVEGTSNPNLYWYRQAAGRGLQLLFYSVGIGQISSEVPQNLSASRPQDRQFILSSKKLLLSDSGFYLCAWSAQGITEAFFGQGTRLTVV.